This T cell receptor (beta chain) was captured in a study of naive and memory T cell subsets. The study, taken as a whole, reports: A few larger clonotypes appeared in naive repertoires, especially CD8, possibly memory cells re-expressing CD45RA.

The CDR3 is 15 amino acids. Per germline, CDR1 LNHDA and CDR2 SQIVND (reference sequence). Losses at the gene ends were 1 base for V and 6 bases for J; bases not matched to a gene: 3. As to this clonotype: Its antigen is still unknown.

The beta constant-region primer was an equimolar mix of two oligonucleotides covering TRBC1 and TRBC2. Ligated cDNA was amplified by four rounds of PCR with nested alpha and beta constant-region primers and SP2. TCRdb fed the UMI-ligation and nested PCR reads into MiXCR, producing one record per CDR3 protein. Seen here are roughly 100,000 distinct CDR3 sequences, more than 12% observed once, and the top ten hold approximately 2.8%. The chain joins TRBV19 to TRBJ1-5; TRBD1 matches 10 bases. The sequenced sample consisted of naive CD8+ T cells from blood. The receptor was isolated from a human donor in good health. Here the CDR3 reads CASSIGGQGFQPQHF. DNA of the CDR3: TGTGCCAGTAGTATAGGGGGACAGGGGTTTCAGCCCCAGCATTTT. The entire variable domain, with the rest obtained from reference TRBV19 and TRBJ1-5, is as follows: DGGITQSPKYLFRKEGQNVTLSCEQNLNHDAMYWYRQDPGQGLRLIYYSQIVNDFQKGDIAEGYSVSREKKESFPLTVTSAQKNPTAFYLCASSIGGQGFQPQHFGDGTRLSIL.